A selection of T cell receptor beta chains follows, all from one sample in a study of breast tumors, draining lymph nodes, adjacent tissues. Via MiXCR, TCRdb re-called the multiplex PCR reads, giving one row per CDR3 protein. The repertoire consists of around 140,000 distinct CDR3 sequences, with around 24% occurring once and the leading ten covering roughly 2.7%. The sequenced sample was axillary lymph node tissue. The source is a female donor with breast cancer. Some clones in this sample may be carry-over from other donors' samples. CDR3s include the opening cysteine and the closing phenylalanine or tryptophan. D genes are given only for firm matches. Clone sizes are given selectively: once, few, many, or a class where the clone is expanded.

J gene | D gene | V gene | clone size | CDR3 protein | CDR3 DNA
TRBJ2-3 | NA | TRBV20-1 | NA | CSATRRGGVDTQYF | TGCAGTGCCACCCGGCGGGGCGGGGTAGATACGCAGTATTTT
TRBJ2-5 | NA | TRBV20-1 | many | CSASSTLPQETQYF | TGCAGTGCTAGCTCGACGTTGCCCCAAGAGACCCAGTACTTC
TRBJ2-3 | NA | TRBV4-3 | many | CASSQEANWGDTQYF | TGCGCCAGCAGCCAAGAGGCCAATTGGGGAGATACGCAGTATTTT
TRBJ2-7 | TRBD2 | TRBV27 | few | CASSFAGLAGGSASYEQYF | TGTGCCAGCAGTTTTGCGGGACTAGCGGGAGGAAGCGCGTCCTACGAGCAGTACTTC
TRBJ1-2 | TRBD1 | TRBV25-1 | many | CASSEYKGQGIYGYTF | TGTGCCAGCAGTGAATATAAGGGACAGGGGATCTATGGCTACACCTTC
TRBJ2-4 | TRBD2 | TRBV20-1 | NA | CSARDLTSGSDIQYF | TGCAGTGCTAGAGATCTAACTAGCGGGAGTGACATTCAGTACTTC
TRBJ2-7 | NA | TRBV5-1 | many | CASSRASQGSYEQYF | TGCGCCAGCAGCCGCGCTTCCCAGGGCTCCTACGAGCAGTACTTC
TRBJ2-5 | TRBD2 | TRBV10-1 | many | CASSDSGTNQETQYF | TGCGCCAGCAGTGACTCCGGGACTAACCAAGAGACCCAGTACTTC
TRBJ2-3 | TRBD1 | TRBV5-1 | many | CASSPRQGASTDTQYF | TGCGCCAGCAGCCCGCGACAGGGGGCCAGCACAGATACGCAGTATTTT
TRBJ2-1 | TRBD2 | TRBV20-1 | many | CSAARGRAEIPEQFF | TGCAGTGCAGCCCGCGGGAGGGCCGAGATTCCTGAGCAGTTCTTC
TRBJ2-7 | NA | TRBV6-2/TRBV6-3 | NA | CASSSPVLNSYEQYF | TGTGCCAGCAGTTCTCCTGTCCTTAACTCCTACGAGCAGTACTTC
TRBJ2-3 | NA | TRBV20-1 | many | CSASRQSTDTQYF | TGCAGTGCTAGCCGTCAGTCCACAGATACGCAGTATTTT
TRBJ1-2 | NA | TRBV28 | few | CASSSSRKANYGYTF | TGTGCCAGCAGTTCATCCAGGAAAGCTAACTATGGCTACACCTTC
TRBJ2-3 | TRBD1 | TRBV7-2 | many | CASSASTGGSTDTQYF | TGTGCCAGCAGCGCCTCGACAGGGGGTAGCACAGATACGCAGTATTTT
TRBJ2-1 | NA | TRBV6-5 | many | CASSTRGEQFF | TGTGCCAGCAGCACTAGGGGTGAGCAGTTCTTC
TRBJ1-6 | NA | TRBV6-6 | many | CASSYASGIGRGSPLHF | TGTGCCAGCAGTTACGCGTCTGGGATAGGGCGGGGTTCACCCCTCCACTTT
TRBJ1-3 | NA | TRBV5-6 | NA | CASSFTASSGNTIYF | TGTGCCAGCAGCTTTACTGCGAGCTCTGGAAACACCATATATTTT
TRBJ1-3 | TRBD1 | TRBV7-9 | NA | CASSKPPTGRGGNTTYF | TGTGCCAGCAGCAAACCACCGACAGGGAGAGGAGGAAACACCACATACTTT
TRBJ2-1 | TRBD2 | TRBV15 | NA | CATSRSGTSGRALTYNEQFF | TGTGCCACCAGCAGATCGGGTACTAGCGGGAGGGCCCTCACCTACAATGAGCAGTTCTTC
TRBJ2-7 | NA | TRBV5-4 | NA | CASSLDPRGDGQYF | TGTGCCAGCAGCTTGGATCCCAGGGGAGACGGGCAGTACTTC
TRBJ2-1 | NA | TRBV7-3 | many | CASSLTAGWDEQFF | TGTGCCAGCAGCTTAACGGCGGGGTGGGATGAGCAGTTCTTC
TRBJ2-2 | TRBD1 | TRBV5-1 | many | CASSLGQGTGELFF | TGCGCCAGCAGCTTGGGACAGGGCACCGGGGAGCTGTTTTTT
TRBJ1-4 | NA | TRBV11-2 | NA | CASSFTGNEKLFF | TGTGCCAGCAGCTTCACAGGGAATGAAAAACTGTTTTTT
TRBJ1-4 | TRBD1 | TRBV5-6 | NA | CASGSDRAAEKLFF | TGTGCCAGCGGCTCTGACAGGGCGGCTGAAAAACTGTTTTTT
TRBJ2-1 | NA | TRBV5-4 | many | CASSLGRGDFNEQFF | TGTGCCAGCAGCTTGGGGAGGGGTGATTTCAATGAGCAGTTCTTC
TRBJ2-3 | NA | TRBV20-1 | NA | CSARFVGSTDTQYF | TGCAGCGCTAGGTTCGTAGGTTCGACAGATACGCAGTATTTT
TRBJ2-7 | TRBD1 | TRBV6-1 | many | CASKEDRAASYEQYF | TGTGCCAGCAAAGAGGACAGGGCGGCGTCCTACGAGCAGTACTTC
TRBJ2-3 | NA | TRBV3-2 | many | CARIELGRQTLDTQYF | TGTGCCAGAATCGAGCTGGGGAGACAAACCTTAGATACGCAGTATTTT
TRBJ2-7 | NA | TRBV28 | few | CASSPHAGAEGYEQYF | TGTGCCAGCAGTCCTCACGCCGGGGCGGAGGGCTACGAGCAGTACTTC
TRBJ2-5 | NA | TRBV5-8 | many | CASSLVGPQETQYF | TGTGCCAGCAGCTTGGTCGGCCCACAAGAGACCCAGTACTTC
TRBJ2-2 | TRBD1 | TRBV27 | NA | CASSFLTGTGNTGELFF | TGTGCCAGCAGTTTCTTAACCGGGACAGGGAACACCGGGGAGCTGTTTTTT
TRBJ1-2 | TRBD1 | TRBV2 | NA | CASSRNQGAPGGYTF | TGTGCCAGCAGTCGTAATCAGGGGGCGCCGGGGGGCTACACCTTC
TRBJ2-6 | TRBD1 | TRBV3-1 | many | CASSRSPGQGSSGANVLTF | TGTGCCAGCAGTCGTTCTCCGGGACAGGGATCCTCTGGGGCCAACGTCCTGACTTTC
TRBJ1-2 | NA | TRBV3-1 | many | CASSQVGKRYGYTF | TGTGCCAGCAGCCAAGTTGGGAAACGCTATGGCTACACCTTC
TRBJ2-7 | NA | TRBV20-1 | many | CSARKGAYEQYF | TGCAGTGCTAGGAAGGGGGCCTACGAGCAGTACTTC